Presented here are 20 T cell receptor beta chains from one specimen sequenced in a study of blood T cell repertoires in COVID-19 (dated by TCRdb to 2018 to 2020). The library was obtained by the immunoSEQ multiplex PCR assay. This is the immuneACCESS table as TCRdb keeps it, with only in-frame sequences that have V and J called. A part of the clones is gone; compared with another copy, unresolved V genes explain less than half, and the rest is unexplained. The sample records about 280,000 clones, about 90% of which are singletons. Of the sample, approximately 2% is held by the ten largest clones. Sequences were obtained from peripheral blood. These receptors originate from a woman in her 30s who had recovered from COVID-19.

This rearrangement joins TRBV5-1 to TRBJ1-4, with D possibly matching TRBD1 (5 bases). CDR3 length: 15 amino acids. Germline loops: CDR1 SGHRS, CDR2 YFSETQ. V was shortened by 4 bases and J by 2 bases, with 12 bases between the two germline ends. This CDR3 reads CASSRDGGTNEKLFF. CDR3 coding DNA: TGCGCCAGCAGCAGGGACGGGGGGACTAATGAAAAACTGTTTTTT.

Turning to this clone: Other nucleotide sequences from this sample produce the same CDR3. The CDR3 loop is CASSLAGGSYNEQFF. In DNA form, the CDR3 reads TGTGCCAGCAGCTTAGCAGGGGGATCCTACAATGAGCAGTTCTTC. The chain recombines TRBV11-2 with TRBJ2-1; 7 bases match TRBD1. Germline CDR1 and CDR2: SGHAT and FQNNGV. V trimming: 1 base; J trimming: 1 base; junction bases outside the gene matches: 1. The CDR3 loop spans 15 amino acids. The entire variable domain, with the rest obtained from reference TRBV11-2 and TRBJ2-1, is as follows: EAGVAQSPRYKIIEKRQSVAFWCNPISGHATLYWYQQILGQGPKLLIQFQNNGVVDDSQLPKDRFSAERLKGVDSTLKIQPAKLEDSAVYLCASSLAGGSYNEQFFGPGTRLTVL.

The chain carries TRBV11-2 and TRBJ2-3; TRBD1 aligns across 7 bases. Per germline, CDR1 SGHAT and CDR2 FQNNGV. V shed 6 bases and J 1 base; nucleotides not matched to a gene: 4. The CDR3 has 14 amino acids. CDR3 nucleotide sequence: TGTGCCAGCAGGATAACAGGGGGCACAGATACGCAGTATTTT. It translates to CASRITGGTDTQYF.

In its sample, this clone was seen once. The chain carries TRBV27 and TRBJ2-7; 9 bases map to TRBD1. CDR1 MNHEY and CDR2 SMNVEV come from the germline V gene (reference sequence). With V trimmed by 8 bases and J by 4 bases, 9 bases remained unmatched. This CDR3 has 14 residues. The CDR3 DNA follows: TGTGCCAGCGGGAACCGGGACAGGGCATACGAGCAGTACTTC. Translating it yields CASGNRDRAYEQYF.

The chain uses TRBV7-9 and TRBJ1-1, with 9 bases aligning to TRBD1. Trimming removed 3 bases from V and 1 base from J; junction bases left unmatched: 0. CDR1 is SEHNR and CDR2 is FQNEAQ in the germline V gene (reference sequence). This CDR3 has 14 residues. The chain's CDR3 is CASSLGQGNTEAFF. In DNA form, the CDR3 reads TGTGCCAGCAGCTTGGGACAGGGGAACACTGAAGCTTTCTTT.

This clone was detected only once. The chain recombines TRBV3-1 (or the pseudogene TRBV3-2) with TRBJ2-3, with 9 bases matching TRBD2. V shed 5 bases and J 1 base; nucleotides not matched to a gene: 7. Germline V CDR1 and CDR2: LGHDT, YNNKEL (reference sequence). CDR3 length: 16 residues. The CDR3, as DNA: TGTGCCAGCAGCTTACGTGCGGGGGGGCGCACAGATACGCAGTATTTT. Encoded protein: CASSLRAGGRTDTQYF.

The V gene is TRBV5-4, the J gene TRBJ1-2; no firm D call. Germline V gene lookup returns CDR1 SGHNT and CDR2 YYREEE (reference sequence). Trimming cost V 4 bases and J 7 bases, with 14 bases left between them. The CDR3 totals 13 residues. As DNA, the CDR3 is TGTGCCAGCAGCCAAATTGGAGCTAGTGGCTACACCTTC. Amino acids: CASSQIGASGYTF. The whole variable domain, remainder taken from reference TRBV5-4 and TRBJ1-2, is ETGVTQSPTHLIKTRGQQVTLRCSSQSGHNTVSWYQQALGQGPQFIFQYYREEENGRGNFPPRFSGLQFPNYSSELNVNALELDDSALYLCASSQIGASGYTFGSGTRLTVV.

The chain links TRBV14 to TRBJ2-5; weak D call: TRBD1 (6 bases). The CDR3 consists of 15 residues. The ends were cut back, 1 base at V and 5 bases at J, with 14 bases in the middle. Germline CDR1 is SGHDN and CDR2 is FVKESK. This CDR3 reads CASSQGNYRAETQYF. The CDR3 region has the DNA TGTGCCAGCAGCCAAGGCAACTACAGGGCGGAGACCCAGTACTTC.

This rearrangement joins TRBV6-6 to TRBJ1-2; 7 bases are shared with TRBD1. The CDR3 is made up of 20 amino acids. The V and J ends lost 6 bases and 0 bases, in that order; junction bases with no gene match: 22. Looked up from germline, CDR1 is MNHNY and CDR2 is SVGAGI (reference sequence). The CDR3 here is CASSFRSLRTGAIANYGYTF. CDR3 bases: TGTGCCAGCAGCTTCAGGAGCCTAAGGACAGGCGCAATAGCTAACTATGGCTACACCTTC.

In its sample, this clone was seen once. The chain recombines TRBV2 with TRBJ2-1, with D perhaps matching TRBD1 (6 bases). The germline V gene has CDR1 SNHLY and CDR2 FYNNEI. The CDR3 length is 14 residues. V lost 3 bases to trimming and J lost 8 bases, with 14 bases between them. CDR3 in DNA: TGTGCCAGCAGTGAGGGCAGGGGTATGGATGAGCAGTTCTTC. Its translation: CASSEGRGMDEQFF.

This clone was observed at least ten times. The chain couples TRBV5-1 to TRBJ1-6, with a weak D call TRBD1 (6 bases). The germline V gene encodes CDR1 SGHRS and CDR2 YFSETQ. With 4 bases removed from V and 0 bases from J, the gap between germline ends came to 11 bases. There are 16 residues in the CDR3. CDR3 sequence reads: CASSRGGDSYNSPLHF. CDR3 in DNA: TGCGCCAGCAGCCGGGGGGGCGACTCCTATAATTCACCCCTCCACTTT.

V is TRBV27 and J is TRBJ2-1, with TRBD2 identical over 7 bases. Germline CDR1 is MNHEY and CDR2 is SMNVEV (reference sequence). V dropped 4 bases and J dropped 7; count of bases not matched to a gene: 7. This CDR3 has 14 residues. The CDR3 spells CASSWLTSPNEQFF. Here the CDR3 DNA reads TGTGCCAGCAGTTGGTTGACTAGCCCAAATGAGCAGTTCTTC.

V gene TRBV24-1 combines with J gene TRBJ1-1, with TRBD1 identical over 10 bases. V was clipped by 12 bases and J by 4 bases; unmatched bases: 7. Germline CDR1 and CDR2: KGHDR and SFDVKD. The CDR3 is 13 amino acids. CDR3 nucleotides: TGTGCCTCCCCGGGACAGGGGTCCACTGAAGCTTTCTTT. This codes for CASPGQGSTEAFF.

The V call is TRBV3-1 (or the pseudogene TRBV3-2), the J call TRBJ1-1, with a tentative D call TRBD1 (5 bases). There are 13 residues in the CDR3. Per the germline V gene, CDR1 is LGHDT and CDR2 is YNNKEL (reference sequence). Trimming shortened V by 5 bases and J by 9 bases, and 16 bases separated the two germline ends. As DNA, the CDR3 is TGTGCCAGCAGCTCCGATGGACGGACAAAAGCTTTCTTT. Residues: CASSSDGRTKAFF.

The chain uses TRBV11-2 and TRBJ1-6; TRBD1 aligns across 9 bases. Trimming removed 3 bases from V and 7 bases from J; junction bases left unmatched: 7. From germline, CDR1 is SGHAT and CDR2 FQNNGV. The CDR3 is 16 residues long. CDR3 region: CASSFEQGARNSPLHF. The CDR3 nucleotides are TGTGCCAGCAGCTTCGAACAGGGGGCGCGGAATTCACCCCTCCACTTT.

The chain uses TRBV27 and TRBJ1-2; D may be TRBD1 (6 bases). Germline values: CDR1 MNHEY, CDR2 SMNVEV (reference sequence). The V gene lost 8 bases and the J gene lost 7 bases, with 20 bases spanning the gap. The CDR3 consists of 14 residues. The CDR3 region is CASGPQQGSSGYTF. In nucleotides, the CDR3 is TGTGCCAGCGGACCACAACAGGGATCAAGTGGCTACACCTTC.

Only a few counts were recorded for this clone. The chain combines TRBV5-4 with TRBJ2-5, with D possibly matching TRBD2 (5 bases). This CDR3 is built from 14 residues. Germline values: CDR1 SGHNT, CDR2 YYREEE (reference sequence). The V end lost 3 bases, the J end lost 1 base, and 10 bases lay between the germline ends. The CDR3 DNA sequence: TGTGCCAGCAGCTGGAACAGCGGCCAAGAGACCCAGTACTTC. It specifies CASSWNSGQETQYF.

The chain uses TRBV10-3 and TRBJ2-1; 10 bases agree with TRBD1. Unmatched junction bases numbered 21, after V lost 4 bases and J lost 9 bases. The CDR3 is made up of 19 amino acids. Germline CDR1 ENHRY, CDR2 SYGVKD. DNA of the CDR3: TGTGCCATCAGTGTCGAGGACCCGGTTCGACAGGGGGCCTCGCCTGAGCAGTTCTTC. It yields the protein CAISVEDPVRQGASPEQFF.

The chain links TRBV4-1 to TRBJ1-1; 8 bases are shared with TRBD1. The V segment lost 2 bases and the J segment 6 bases; nucleotides outside the gene matches: 2. This CDR3 has 13 amino acids. CDR1 and CDR2 (germline): MGHRA, YSYEKL. DNA of the CDR3: TGCGCCAGCAGCCAACGGACAGGGCCTGAAGCTTTCTTT. Translation: CASSQRTGPEAFF.

Only one count was recorded for this clone. The chain employs TRBV18 and TRBJ1-1, with 8 nucleotides matching TRBD1. CDR1 is KGHSH, CDR2 LQKENI, per germline. The CDR3 sequence is 15 residues long. The trim removed 6 bases at V and 1 base at J, leaving 7 bases unmatched. In DNA, the CDR3 is TGTGCCAGCTCTTCAAACAGGGGGAGGAACACTGAAGCTTTCTTT. Translation: CASSSNRGRNTEAFF.